One and the same sample provided the 30 T cell receptor beta chains below, sequenced in a study of long-term antiretroviral therapy in people with HIV. An immunoSEQ assay, version v3.0, was performed at survey level. The protocol was immunoSEQ multiplex PCR, while the TCRdb copy is restricted to in-frame clones and leaves out a portion. The repertoire includes around 30,000 clones, about 95% of them detected once, and 8% to 10% sits in the top ten. The specimen comprised unsorted PBMCs, sampled 5.3 years after starting antiretroviral therapy. All receptors come from a man aged 25 to 45 with HIV.

The chain couples TRBV27 to TRBJ1-3, with D possibly TRBD1 on 5 matching bases. CDR1 is MNHEY and CDR2 is SMNVEV in the germline V gene (reference sequence). V was clipped by 4 bases and J by 1 base, with 8 bases between them. The CDR3 loop spans 14 amino acids. CDR3 region: CASSSGSSGNTIYF. CDR3 nucleotides: TGTGCCAGCAGTTCAGGGTCGTCTGGAAACACCATATATTTT.

V is TRBV6-1 and J is TRBJ2-1; the D call may be TRBD1 or TRBD2 (5 bases each). The V gene lost 6 bases and the J gene lost 2 bases, with 14 bases spanning the gap. The CDR3 length is 15 residues. CDR1 is MNHNS and CDR2 is SASEGT in the germline V gene. The CDR3 sequence is CASRGVLGAYNEQFF. Here the CDR3 DNA reads TGTGCCAGCAGGGGAGTCCTGGGGGCCTACAATGAGCAGTTCTTC.

The chain carries TRBV7-9 and TRBJ1-2; weak D call: TRBD1 (5 bases). The CDR3 is 15 amino acids. Germline V CDR1 and CDR2: SEHNR, FQNEAQ (reference sequence). V lost 5 bases to trimming and J lost 4 bases, with 17 bases between them. CDR3 in DNA: TGTGCCAGCAGCCCCGTGGGGCTGCGGCGCTATGGCTACACCTTC. This sequence encodes CASSPVGLRRYGYTF.

This rearrangement joins TRBV7-9 to TRBJ1-1, with D uncertain. Germline CDR1 SEHNR, CDR2 FQNEAQ (reference sequence). The CDR3 sequence is 14 residues long. Trimming left V 5 bases short and J 1 base short, with 11 bases between. The CDR3 nucleotides read TGTGCCAGCAGCCCCGCTAACAGGAACACTGAAGCTTTCTTT. This gives the protein CASSPANRNTEAFF.

J is TRBJ2-6 and V is TRBV15; unclear D gene. This CDR3 is 16 amino acids long. Germline lookup yields CDR1 LNHNV and CDR2 YYDKDF (reference sequence). Trimming removed 0 bases at V and 0 bases at J, with 6 bases between. In nucleotides, the CDR3 is TGTGCCACCAGCAGAGATGGTAGCTCTGGGGCCAACGTCCTGACTTTC. Amino acid sequence: CATSRDGSSGANVLTF.

V gene TRBV29-1 combines with J gene TRBJ1-2; D gene unclear. This CDR3 comprises 11 residues. V lost 1 base and J lost 8, with 8 bases in between. Germline-derived CDR1 and CDR2 are SQVTM and ANQGSEA. The CDR3 nucleotides are TGCAGCGTTGAAGGGCCGGGGGGCTACACCTTC. It codes for CSVEGPGGYTF.

The genes are TRBV30 and TRBJ2-1, with 7 bases aligning to TRBD2. CDR1 GTSNPN and CDR2 SVGIG come from the germline V gene (reference sequence). The CDR3 loop spans 13 amino acids. The V and J ends lost 5 bases and 2 bases, in that order; junction bases with no gene match: 3. This CDR3 reads CAWGLVAYNEQFF. The CDR3 DNA follows: TGTGCCTGGGGACTAGTGGCCTACAATGAGCAGTTCTTC.

The rearrangement joins TRBV9 to TRBJ2-1; D may match TRBD1 or TRBD2 (6 bases each). Trimming pared 1 base from V and 5 bases from J, leaving 19 bases between. This CDR3 is built from 17 residues. The germline gives CDR1 SGDLS, CDR2 YYNGEE. This CDR3 reads CASSVRVVRGADNEQFF. DNA of the CDR3: TGTGCCAGCAGCGTAAGGGTAGTGAGGGGGGCGGACAATGAGCAGTTCTTC.

The chain employs TRBV30 and TRBJ2-5; tentatively, D is TRBD2 (6 bases). The DNA matches TRBJ2-7 better at its end, which makes the J call doubtful. CDR3 length: 13 residues. Germline lookup yields CDR1 GTSNPN and CDR2 SVGIG (reference sequence). CDR3 region: CAWGDSGPYEQYF. In nucleotides, the CDR3 is TGTGCCTGGGGGGATAGCGGACCCTACGAGCAGTACTTC.

A single count supports this clone. This chain joins TRBV30 and TRBJ2-7, with D uncertain. This CDR3 is built from 15 residues. Per the germline V gene, CDR1 is GTSNPN and CDR2 is SVGIG (reference sequence). Trimming took off 0 bases at V and 1 base at J, with 13 bases between the two ends. CDR3 nucleotide sequence: TGTGCCTGGAGTGTAGTGGGCCTACCATCCTACGAGCAGTACTTC. This codes for CAWSVVGLPSYEQYF.

The chain's CDR3 is CASSPAEGLAQDTQYF. CDR3 in DNA: TGCGCCAGCAGCCCAGCCGAGGGACTAGCCCAAGATACGCAGTATTTT. V gene TRBV4-3 combines with J gene TRBJ2-3; 9 nucleotides align to TRBD2. The CDR3 sequence is 16 residues long. J lost 5 bases, V lost 4 bases, and 10 bases had no gene match. Germline V gene data show CDR1 as LGHNA and CDR2 as YSLEER.

This chain connects TRBV9 to TRBJ1-3; possibly TRBD1 for D (6 bases). This CDR3 contains 16 residues. Germline CDR1 is SGDLS and CDR2 is YYNGEE. V lost 3 bases to trimming and J lost 1 base, with 14 bases between them. The CDR3 DNA reads as TGTGCCAGCAGCGGAAACAGGGTTTTGTCTGGAAACACCATATATTTT. Translation gives CASSGNRVLSGNTIYF.

V gene TRBV15 combines with J gene TRBJ2-1; D tentatively reads TRBD1 or TRBD2 (5 bases each). The length of the CDR3 is 16 residues. V lost 1 base, J lost 0 bases, and 10 bases lay in between. Germline V lookup: CDR1 LNHNV, CDR2 YYDKDF (reference sequence). The CDR3 sequence: CATSRGGTGSYNEQFF. In DNA, the CDR3 is TGTGCCACCAGCAGAGGAGGGACGGGCTCCTACAATGAGCAGTTCTTC. The full variable domain, in which reference TRBV15 and TRBJ2-1 provide the parts outside the CDR3, is DAMVIQNPRYQVTQFGKPVTLSCSQTLNHNVMYWYQQKSSQAPKLLFHYYDKDFNNEADTPDNFQSRRPNTSFCFLDIRSPGLGDTAMYLCATSRGGTGSYNEQFFGPGTRLTVL.

The chain employs TRBV6-5 and TRBJ2-7, with a tentative D call TRBD1 (5 bases). CDR1 is MNHEY, CDR2 SVGAGI, per germline. The CDR3 length is 11 residues. Trimming shortened V by 5 bases and J by 5 bases, and 7 bases separated the two germline ends. The CDR3: CASSQGDEQYF. The CDR3 region has the DNA TGTGCCAGCAGTCAGGGCGACGAGCAGTACTTC.

The chain is built from TRBV7-9 and TRBJ2-1; 13 nucleotides align to TRBD2. The germline V gene encodes CDR1 SEHNR and CDR2 FQNEAQ (reference sequence). V shed 3 bases and J 5 bases; nucleotides not matched to a gene: 10. This CDR3 contains 18 residues. CDR3 DNA: TGTGCCAGCAGCTTTAGACTAGCGGGAGGAAACAGAAACAATGAGCAGTTCTTC. This translates into CASSFRLAGGNRNNEQFF.

The CDR3 loop reads CASSKGLAGGPNAGELFF. The CDR3 bases are TGTGCCAGCAGCAAGGGACTAGCGGGAGGCCCCAACGCCGGGGAGCTGTTTTTT. V usage is TRBV21-1 and J usage is TRBJ2-2; no check of the table's D call, TRBD2, against the DNA was made. TRBV21-1 is a listed pseudogene. This CDR3 is 18 amino acids long.

The count of this clone is one. This chain connects TRBV27 to TRBJ2-2; no firm D call. Trimming stripped 7 bases from V and 6 bases from J, with 18 bases between. The CDR3 spans 15 residues. CDR1 is MNHEY, CDR2 SMNVEV, per germline (reference sequence). The CDR3 sequence is CASTFRVPLAGELFF. As DNA, the CDR3 is TGTGCCAGCACCTTCCGGGTCCCGTTGGCCGGGGAGCTGTTTTTT.

V usage is TRBV11-2 and J usage is TRBJ2-1; 7 bases are shared with TRBD2. The germline gives CDR1 SGHAT, CDR2 FQNNGV. The ends lost 5 bases at V and 0 bases at J; junction bases unmatched: 4. The CDR3 extends over 15 amino acids. The CDR3 coding sequence is TGTGCCAGCAGCCCCTGGGAGGGCTCCTACAATGAGCAGTTCTTC. Residues: CASSPWEGSYNEQFF.

CDR3 region: CSVEAGVLYNEQFF. The CDR3 nucleotides read TGCAGCGTTGAAGCGGGGGTGTTATACAATGAGCAGTTCTTC. The V call is TRBV29-1, the J call TRBJ2-1; D may be TRBD2 (6 bases). Germline CDR1 is SQVTM and CDR2 is ANQGSEA. The V gene lost 1 base and the J gene lost 4 bases, with 11 bases spanning the gap. This CDR3 spans 14 amino acids.

This sequence joins TRBV4-1 and TRBJ2-7; the D gene is possibly TRBD2 (5 bases). V was trimmed by 3 bases and J by 3 bases, leaving 12 bases between them. CDR3 length: 14 amino acids. The germline V gene encodes CDR1 MGHRA and CDR2 YSYEKL. CDR3 coding DNA: TGCGCCAGCAGCCATAACAACCGGGACTACGAGCAGTACTTC. It encodes CASSHNNRDYEQYF.

The rearrangement links TRBV30 to TRBJ2-5; 10 bases match TRBD1. The V gene's germline CDR1 is GTSNPN and CDR2 SVGIG (reference sequence). This CDR3 is built from 13 residues. Germline trimming cut 7 bases from V and 5 bases from J; bases unmatched to any gene: 7. Here the CDR3 reads CASDRGRVETQYF. The CDR3 DNA reads TGTGCCTCCGACAGGGGGCGGGTGGAGACCCAGTACTTC.

The chain links TRBV19 to TRBJ1-1; D perhaps matches TRBD1 (5 bases). CDR1 LNHDA and CDR2 SQIVND come from the germline V gene (reference sequence). The CDR3 is 14 amino acids. V lost 3 bases and J 3 bases, leaving 11 bases between the germline ends. The CDR3 region is CASSISGPDTEAFF. The CDR3 DNA reads TGTGCCAGTAGTATCTCGGGGCCCGACACTGAAGCTTTCTTT.

DNA of the CDR3: TGTGCCAGCAGCTTATTCCGGGGAGCAGATACGCAGTATTTT. Residues: CASSLFRGADTQYF. The chain combines TRBV7-2 with TRBJ2-3; TRBD2 might be the D (5 bases). CDR1 is SGHTA and CDR2 is FQGNSA in the germline V gene. CDR3 length: 14 residues. Between the trimmed V and J ends, which lost 2 bases and 4 bases, there was a span of 10 bases.

The V gene is TRBV7-3, the J gene TRBJ2-7, with 9 bases fitting TRBD2. V was pared by 2 bases and J by 3 bases, with 5 bases of the junction left unmatched. The CDR3 extends over 15 amino acids. The germline V gene encodes CDR1 SGHTA and CDR2 FQGTGA. CDR3 sequence: CASSLGSGGRYEQYF. CDR3 in DNA: TGTGCCAGCAGCTTAGGTAGCGGGGGACGCTACGAGCAGTACTTC.

This sequence joins TRBV6-5 and TRBJ2-7; the match to TRBD2 covers 8 bases. Looked up from germline, CDR1 is MNHEY and CDR2 is SVGAGI. The length of the CDR3 is 15 residues. With V trimmed by 0 bases and J by 3 bases, 4 bases remained unmatched. CDR3 DNA sequence: TGTGCCAGCAGTTACTCGGGACTAGGGAACTACGAGCAGTACTTC. Its protein is CASSYSGLGNYEQYF.

The chain combines TRBV28 with TRBJ1-5; D uncertain. Per the germline V gene, CDR1 is MDHEN and CDR2 is SYDVKM. CDR3 size: 13 residues. V lost 3 bases, J lost 3 bases, and 6 bases lay in between. CDR3 DNA sequence: TGTGCCAGCAGTTTTTACGACAATCAGCCCCAGCATTTT. It is translated as CASSFYDNQPQHF.

The genes are TRBV6-5 and TRBJ1-2, with 7 nucleotides matching TRBD1. The germline V gene encodes CDR1 MNHEY and CDR2 SVGAGI. The length of the CDR3 is 15 residues. Unmatched junction bases numbered 14, after V lost 5 bases and J lost 8 bases. As DNA, the CDR3 is TGTGCCAGCAGTCCCTACAGGGGAGAGGTTAACGGCTACACCTTC. Its translation: CASSPYRGEVNGYTF.

CDR3 bases: TGTGCCAGCAGTGAAGCGGGGGGAAGCTCCTACGAGCAGTACTTC. This codes for CASSEAGGSSYEQYF. The chain recombines TRBV7-3 with TRBJ2-7; TRBD2 matches at 9 bases. This CDR3 has 15 residues. Germline V CDR1 and CDR2: SGHTA, FQGTGA. With V trimmed by 6 bases and J by 0 bases, 6 bases remained unmatched. The full variable domain, in which reference TRBV7-3 and TRBJ2-7 provide the parts outside the CDR3, is GAGVSQTPSNKVTEKGKYVELRCDPISGHTALYWYRQSLGQGPEFLIYFQGTGAADDSGLPNDRFFAVRPEGSVSTLKIQRTERGDSAVYLCASSEAGGSSYEQYFGPGTRLTVT.

The V gene is TRBV6-5, the J gene TRBJ1-2; TRBD1 matches 7 bases. The CDR3 runs 14 residues. V was clipped by 6 bases and J by 4 bases; unmatched bases: 8. Germline V gene data show CDR1 as MNHEY and CDR2 as SVGAGI. The CDR3 region has the DNA TGTGCCAGCAGCCGAACAGGGGACTCCTATGGCTACACCTTC. Its translation: CASSRTGDSYGYTF.

The rearrangement uses TRBV13 and TRBJ1-4; TRBD1 matches at 8 bases. Germline trimming cut 0 bases from V and 10 bases from J; bases unmatched to any gene: 7. Germline values: CDR1 PRHDT, CDR2 FYEKMQ (reference sequence). CDR3 length equals 15 residues. This CDR3 is CASSLGETGEGKLFF. The CDR3, as DNA: TGTGCCAGCAGCTTAGGCGAGACAGGGGAGGGAAAACTGTTTTTT.